One sample yielded the 20 T cell receptor beta chains listed below, sequenced in a study of blood T cell repertoires in COVID-19. Generated by immunoSEQ multiplex PCR, the TCRdb table keeps only in-frame clones and is missing some. This table has some 400,000 clones, 85% to 90% appearing once. Input material: PBMCs or T cells enriched from blood (not recorded which). The receptors come from a man aged 30 to 39 who had recovered from COVID-19.

The V gene is TRBV21-1, the J gene TRBJ2-2; TRBD1 is the table's D call and was not checked against the DNA. TRBV21-1 is assigned pseudogene status. The CDR3 is made up of 14 amino acids. CDR3 coding DNA: TGTGCCAGCAGACGGACAGGGCGCACCGGGGAGCTGTTTTTT. It specifies CASRRTGRTGELFF.

This rearrangement joins TRBV19 to TRBJ1-1, with TRBD1 matching over 9 bases. Germline lookup yields CDR1 LNHDA and CDR2 SQIVND (reference sequence). V lost 7 bases to trimming and J lost 4 bases; unmatched junction nucleotides: 7. The CDR3 is 14 amino acids. The CDR3 nucleotides read TGTGCCAGTACCCTGGGACAGGGACTCACTGAAGCTTTCTTT. Encoded protein: CASTLGQGLTEAFF.

Worth noting for this clone: This sample includes further DNA sequences coding for the same CDR3. The V and J genes are TRBV5-1 and TRBJ1-4; D unresolved. V was trimmed by 0 bases and J by 5 bases, leaving 11 bases between them. CDR1 SGHRS and CDR2 YFSETQ come from the germline V gene. This CDR3 has 15 amino acids. CDR3 DNA: TGCGCCAGCAGCTTGGAGGGAGGTCGAAATGAAAAACTGTTTTTT. Its protein is CASSLEGGRNEKLFF.

This chain links TRBV19 with TRBJ1-2; weak D call: TRBD1 (5 bases). From germline, CDR1 is LNHDA and CDR2 SQIVND (reference sequence). The CDR3 is made up of 15 amino acids. With 7 bases removed from V and 3 bases from J, the gap between germline ends came to 18 bases. The CDR3 is CASTFGGVADYGYTF. Here the CDR3 DNA reads TGTGCCAGTACCTTCGGGGGGGTCGCGGACTATGGCTACACCTTC. The full variable domain, with the rest looked up from reference TRBV19 and TRBJ1-2, is DGGITQSPKYLFRKEGQNVTLSCEQNLNHDAMYWYRQDPGQGLRLIYYSQIVNDFQKGDIAEGYSVSREKKESFPLTVTSAQKNPTAFYLCASTFGGVADYGYTFGSGTRLTVV.

The chain uses TRBV9 and TRBJ1-5; D might be TRBD1 (5 bases). Germline V gene sequence: CDR1 SGDLS, CDR2 YYNGEE. This CDR3 contains 14 residues. Trimming took off 4 bases at V and 6 bases at J, with 14 bases between the two ends. The CDR3 spells CASSPEPGFQPQHF. For the CDR3, the DNA is TGTGCCAGCAGCCCCGAGCCAGGGTTTCAGCCCCAGCATTTT.

This clone was counted only a few times. The CDR3 reads CASSGGVGSPLHF. The CDR3 coding sequence is TGCGCCAGCAGTGGGGGGGTCGGTTCACCCCTCCACTTT. The chain employs TRBV10-1 and TRBJ1-6; tentative D call: TRBD1 (5 bases). CDR3 length equals 13 residues. V lost 4 bases and J lost 9, with 10 bases in between. Germline CDR1 reads WNHNN; CDR2 reads SYGVQD (reference sequence).

The chain recombines TRBV7-3 with TRBJ2-3; 9 bases fit TRBD2. There are 16 residues in the CDR3. Trimming cost V 4 bases and J 5 bases; bases outside gene matches: 10. Germline V gene lookup returns CDR1 SGHTA and CDR2 FQGTGA. CDR3 region: CASSSGLARELDTQYF. In DNA form, the CDR3 reads TGTGCCAGCAGCTCGGGACTAGCCCGAGAGCTAGATACGCAGTATTTT.

The genes are TRBV29-1 and TRBJ1-2; weak D call: TRBD1 (5 bases). This CDR3 comprises 12 residues. Germline-derived CDR1 and CDR2 are SQVTM and ANQGSEA. Trimming removed 5 bases at V and 7 bases at J, with 14 bases between. The CDR3 sequence: CSVRQGLGGYTF. In nucleotides, the CDR3 is TGCAGCGTTCGGCAGGGTTTAGGTGGCTACACCTTC.

The rearrangement links TRBV11-1 to TRBJ1-1; D unclear. Looked up from germline, CDR1 is SGHAT and CDR2 is FQDESV (reference sequence). This CDR3 contains 14 residues. Deletions cut 3 bases from V and 4 bases from J, with 12 bases between. CDR3 sequence reads: CASSLEEEGTEAFF. As DNA, the CDR3 is TGTGCCAGCAGCTTGGAGGAAGAGGGCACTGAAGCTTTCTTT.

This chain connects TRBV7-3 to TRBJ2-1; 8 nucleotides match TRBD2. This CDR3 is 17 amino acids long. Germline trimming cut 5 bases from V and 12 bases from J; bases unmatched to any gene: 21. Germline V gives CDR1 SGHTA, CDR2 FQGTGA. The DNA for the CDR3 is TGTGCCAGCAGCCAGGGCGAGCCGGGACTAGAAGTAGGTCGGCAGTTCTTC. This codes for CASSQGEPGLEVGRQFF.

The chain uses TRBV12-3 or TRBV12-4 and TRBJ2-7; 8 bases fit TRBD1. The CDR3 consists of 13 residues. After removal of 6 bases from V and 9 bases from J, the junction contained 10 bases not matched to a gene. The CDR3 DNA is TGTGCCAGCAGCCCTAGACGGACAGGGAGGCAGTACTTC. Translated, it gives CASSPRRTGRQYF.

The chain joins TRBV7-9 to TRBJ2-7; TRBD1 is a possible D gene (6 bases). This CDR3 is built from 13 residues. From germline, CDR1 is SEHNR and CDR2 FQNEAQ (reference sequence). Trimming shortened V by 5 bases and J by 0 bases, and 8 bases separated the two germline ends. CDR3 DNA sequence: TGTGCCAGCAGCCAGGGACACTCCTACGAGCAGTACTTC. It is translated as CASSQGHSYEQYF.

V is TRBV28 and J is TRBJ2-3; 11 bases align to TRBD2. V lost 6 bases to trimming and J lost 1 base; unmatched junction nucleotides: 6. CDR1 and CDR2 (germline): MDHEN, SYDVKM. This CDR3 is 16 amino acids long. CDR3 coding DNA: TGTGCCAGCAGCACCCCGACTAGCGGGGGCACAGATACGCAGTATTTT. Amino acid sequence: CASSTPTSGGTDTQYF.

The chain couples TRBV28 to TRBJ1-5; D remains ambiguous. Germline lookup yields CDR1 MDHEN and CDR2 SYDVKM. V lost 2 bases and J lost 2, with 13 bases in between. CDR3 length: 16 residues. The CDR3 spells CASSLRGFRGNQPQHF. CDR3 sequence (DNA): TGTGCCAGCAGTTTACGGGGTTTTAGAGGCAATCAGCCCCAGCATTTT.

The gene calls are TRBV3-1 (or the pseudogene TRBV3-2) and TRBJ2-3, with D maybe TRBD2 (5 bases). Germline CDR1 and CDR2: LGHDT and YNNKEL (reference sequence). The V end lost 3 bases, the J end lost 0 bases, and 10 bases lay between the germline ends. CDR3 length equals 15 residues. The CDR3 coding sequence is TGTGCCAGCAGCCATGTGGGAGCCAGCACAGATACGCAGTATTTT. Residues: CASSHVGASTDTQYF.

CDR3 in DNA: TGTGCCAGCAGCGAGGCCGGGGGAACCTACGAGCAGTACTTC. Amino acid sequence: CASSEAGGTYEQYF. The rearrangement uses TRBV7-9 and TRBJ2-7; D may be TRBD2 (6 bases). In germline, CDR1 is SEHNR, CDR2 FQNEAQ (reference sequence). Trimming took off 5 bases at V and 2 bases at J, with 13 bases between the two ends. The CDR3 consists of 14 residues.

The rearrangement uses TRBV4-1 and TRBJ2-7; 7 positions agree with TRBD2. V dropped 1 base and J dropped 7; count of bases not matched to a gene: 1. The CDR3 contains 12 residues. The germline V gene encodes CDR1 MGHRA and CDR2 YSYEKL. This chain's CDR3 is CASSQGGGEQYF. CDR3 nucleotides: TGCGCCAGCAGCCAAGGCGGGGGAGAGCAGTACTTC.

The chain couples TRBV27 to TRBJ2-7; TRBD2 agrees at 8 bases. The CDR3 sequence is 14 residues long. V was clipped by 4 bases and J by 4 bases; unmatched bases: 6. Germline CDR1 MNHEY, CDR2 SMNVEV (reference sequence). CDR3 in DNA: TGTGCCAGCAGTTACAGCGGGAGTGTATACGAGCAGTACTTC. Translated, it gives CASSYSGSVYEQYF.

The chain employs TRBV18 and TRBJ2-7; D unclear. Trimming pared 0 bases from V and 7 bases from J, leaving 13 bases between. This CDR3 comprises 14 residues. Germline CDR1 is KGHSH and CDR2 is LQKENI. The CDR3 sequence: CASSPPAQVWEQYF. CDR3 coding DNA: TGTGCCAGCTCACCACCGGCGCAGGTCTGGGAGCAGTACTTC.

This chain connects TRBV30 to TRBJ1-4, with D possibly being TRBD1 (5 bases). Per germline, CDR1 GTSNPN and CDR2 SVGIG (reference sequence). V was pared by 8 bases and J by 5 bases, with 18 bases between. CDR3 length equals 14 residues. Here the CDR3 DNA reads TGTGCCGCCTCTACTGGGGCAGTGAATGAAAAACTGTTTTTT. Protein: CAASTGAVNEKLFF.